The 20 T cell receptor beta chains in this list originate from one sample, sequenced in a study of CD8 T cells in ankylosing spondylitis. Each CDR3 protein gets one entry after TCRdb re-called the 5' RACE reads with MiXCR. The data contain over 100,000 distinct CDR3 sequences, 7% of them singletons. Sequenced input: blood, either unsorted or a sorted T cell fraction (not recorded which). Source of these receptors: a male donor with ankylosing spondylitis or in good health (not recorded which).

This clonotype was counted many times. The CDR3 sequence: CASSRSKVGRDYEQYF. The CDR3, as DNA: TGCGCCAGCAGCCGAAGTAAGGTCGGCAGGGACTACGAGCAGTACTTC. The gene calls are TRBV5-1 and TRBJ2-7; tentative D call: TRBD1 (5 bases). The CDR3 extends over 16 amino acids. The V and J ends lost 4 bases and 3 bases respectively, with 20 bases between them. Germline V CDR1 and CDR2: SGHRS, YFSETQ. Variable domain in full (rest from reference TRBV5-1 and TRBJ2-7): KAGVTQTPRYLIKTRGQQVTLSCSPISGHRSVSWYQQTPGQGLQFLFEYFSETQRNKGNFPGRFSGRQFSNSRSEMNVSTLELGDSALYLCASSRSKVGRDYEQYFGPGTRLTVT.

This clonotype occurred a few times. The chain joins TRBV20-1 to TRBJ2-7, with TRBD2 as a possible D gene (5 bases). CDR3 length equals 13 residues. Germline loops: CDR1 DFQATT, CDR2 SNEGSKA (reference sequence). V shed 2 bases and J shed 3 bases, with 11 bases lying between them. The CDR3 is CSARSTRDYEQYF. The CDR3 DNA reads TGCAGTGCTAGATCCACCCGGGACTACGAGCAGTACTTC.

This clonotype was seen many times. This chain uses TRBV7-9 with TRBJ2-7; D not certain. V was pared by 4 bases and J by 6 bases, with 7 bases between. The CDR3 spans 11 residues. CDR1 is SEHNR and CDR2 is FQNEAQ in the germline V gene (reference sequence). The CDR3 DNA is TGTGCCAGCAGCTCAGAGGTCGAGCAGTACTTC. Protein: CASSSEVEQYF.

This clonotype showed up many times. CDR3 in amino acids: CATSDLQDSYNEQFF. Written as DNA, the CDR3 is TGTGCCACCAGTGACCTCCAGGACAGCTACAATGAGCAGTTCTTC. The chain employs TRBV24-1 and TRBJ2-1; a weak D match, TRBD1 (6 bases). The CDR3 consists of 15 residues. V was cut by 4 bases and J by 3 bases, with 12 bases left in between. Germline assignment: CDR1 KGHDR and CDR2 SFDVKD.

This clonotype was recorded at least ten times. V is TRBV11-2 and J is TRBJ2-4; D is possibly TRBD2 (7 bases). The V end lost 8 bases, the J end lost 7 bases, and 27 bases lay between the germline ends. The germline gives CDR1 SGHAT, CDR2 FQNNGV. The CDR3 spans 17 residues. The CDR3 sequence is CASHGVNRGARGNIQYF. DNA of the CDR3: TGTGCCAGCCACGGAGTCAATCGGGGGGCGCGTGGGAACATTCAGTACTTC.

This clonotype was counted at least ten times. The chain is built from TRBV20-1 and TRBJ1-1; D is unclear. This CDR3 contains 11 residues. In germline, CDR1 is DFQATT, CDR2 SNEGSKA (reference sequence). Trimming removed 3 bases at V and 11 bases at J, with 13 bases between. CDR3 amino acids: CSARADGLAFF. The CDR3 coding sequence is TGCAGTGCTAGGGCCGACGGTCTCGCTTTCTTT.

The V gene is TRBV5-5, the J gene TRBJ2-7; 7 nucleotides match TRBD1. The CDR3 is 14 residues long. Trimming cost V 4 bases and J 0 bases; bases outside gene matches: 4. Germline CDR1 is SGHKS and CDR2 is YYEKEE (reference sequence). The CDR3 region is CASSPGTDSYEQYF. Here the CDR3 DNA reads TGTGCCAGCAGCCCAGGGACAGACTCCTACGAGCAGTACTTC.

Many counts were recorded for this clonotype. This chain connects TRBV7-2 to TRBJ2-1; D may be TRBD1 (6 bases). Germline values: CDR1 SGHTA, CDR2 FQGNSA. This CDR3 comprises 16 residues. Trimming shortened V by 1 base and J by 4 bases, and 14 bases separated the two germline ends. The CDR3 spells CASSLVQGPSYNEQFF. The CDR3 DNA follows: TGTGCCAGCAGCTTAGTACAGGGCCCCTCTTACAATGAGCAGTTCTTC.

The V gene is TRBV9, the J gene TRBJ1-3; no firm D call. In germline, CDR1 is SGDLS, CDR2 YYNGEE. This CDR3 spans 13 amino acids. V was shortened by 0 bases and J by 8 bases, with 9 bases between the two germline ends. The DNA of the CDR3 is TGTGCCAGCAGCGTAGGAGGTGGGGACACCATATATTTT. Protein product: CASSVGGGDTIYF. Full variable domain (outside the CDR3, taken from reference TRBV9 and TRBJ1-3): DSGVTQTPKHLITATGQRVTLRCSPRSGDLSVYWYQQSLDQGLQFLIQYYNGEERAKGNILERFSAQQFPDLHSELNLSSLELGDSALYFCASSVGGGDTIYFGEGSWLTVV.

This clonotype occurred a few times. In nucleotides, the CDR3 is TGTGCCAGCAGCTTTCCGGACAGGGGGCACACCATATATTTT. Encoded protein: CASSFPDRGHTIYF. V and J are TRBV5-5 and TRBJ1-3, with 11 bases lining up with TRBD1. Trimming cost V 2 bases and J 8 bases; bases outside gene matches: 3. Germline loops: CDR1 SGHKS, CDR2 YYEKEE (reference sequence). The CDR3 is 14 amino acids.

This clonotype appeared many times. The rearrangement joins TRBV5-1 to TRBJ1-4; no firm D call. The CDR3 totals 13 residues. V was trimmed by 4 bases and J by 8 bases, leaving 12 bases between them. Germline CDR1 is SGHRS and CDR2 is YFSETQ. The CDR3 loop is CASSGEPGEKLFF. In DNA, the CDR3 is TGCGCCAGCAGCGGGGAACCGGGGGAAAAACTGTTTTTT.

This clonotype came up many times. The CDR3: CSASKRAPYNEQFF. The CDR3 DNA is TGCAGTGCTAGCAAACGGGCCCCCTACAATGAGCAGTTCTTC. The rearrangement joins TRBV20-1 to TRBJ2-1, with unresolved D. This CDR3 has 14 residues. V lost 3 bases and J lost 2, with 11 bases in between. From germline, CDR1 is DFQATT and CDR2 SNEGSKA (reference sequence).

V is TRBV30 and J is TRBJ2-1; D not resolved. V was shortened by 3 bases and J by 7 bases, with 10 bases between the two germline ends. Germline assignment: CDR1 GTSNPN and CDR2 SVGIG (reference sequence). The CDR3 runs 12 residues. The CDR3, as DNA: TGTGCCTGGAGCGAAGTTACAAATGAGCAGTTCTTC. This gives the protein CAWSEVTNEQFF.

This clonotype was counted at least ten times. For the CDR3, the DNA is TGTGCCAGCAGGAGAGCCTACGAGCAGTACTTC. Its translation: CASRRAYEQYF. The chain is built from TRBV12-3 or TRBV12-4 and TRBJ2-7; no clear D gene. The CDR3 has 11 amino acids. Deletions cut 6 bases from V and 2 bases from J, with 5 bases between.

The table lists this clonotype with many counts. J is TRBJ2-3 and V is TRBV5-1; a weak D match, TRBD2 (5 bases). The V end was cut by 1 base, the J end by 3 bases, with 18 bases between. CDR1 is SGHRS, CDR2 YFSETQ, per germline. The CDR3 covers 17 residues. The CDR3 DNA reads as TGCGCCAGCAGCTTGTCCGCCGGGGTATGGTTAACAGATACGCAGTATTTT. Translated: CASSLSAGVWLTDTQYF.

This clonotype was picked up many times. This chain links TRBV20-1 with TRBJ2-3, with a weak D call TRBD2 (6 bases). V shed 8 bases and J shed 4 bases, with 19 bases lying between them. CDR3 length: 14 residues. Germline V gene data show CDR1 as DFQATT and CDR2 as SNEGSKA (reference sequence). CDR3 loop: CSPTSGSGADTQYF. The CDR3 DNA reads as TGCAGTCCAACCAGCGGGTCGGGTGCAGATACGCAGTATTTT.

This clonotype was detected a few times. The chain employs TRBV5-1 and TRBJ1-1, with TRBD1 matching over 9 bases. Germline CDR1 SGHRS, CDR2 YFSETQ. V lost 8 bases and J lost 3; bases outside the gene matches: 11. The length of the CDR3 is 15 residues. CDR3 protein: CASGQGMGLDTEAFF. DNA for the CDR3: TGCGCCAGTGGACAGGGGATGGGGTTAGACACTGAAGCTTTCTTT.

This clonotype has a count of ten or more. The chain has TRBV15 and TRBJ2-7; D remains unclear. V was shortened by 3 bases and J by 1 base, with 10 bases between the two germline ends. Germline lookup yields CDR1 LNHNV and CDR2 YYDKDF (reference sequence). The CDR3 is 14 amino acids. This CDR3 reads CATSRDPSSYEQYF. For the CDR3, the DNA is TGTGCCACCAGCAGGGACCCCTCTTCCTACGAGCAGTACTTC.

In this sample, this clonotype turned up many times. The chain couples TRBV20-1 to TRBJ2-3; D is uncertain. This CDR3 contains 13 residues. V was clipped by 6 bases and J by 4 bases, with 14 bases between them. Germline V gives CDR1 DFQATT, CDR2 SNEGSKA (reference sequence). CDR3 nucleotides: TGCAGTGCCCCACTGGAAACGGCAGATACGCAGTATTTT. It encodes CSAPLETADTQYF.

At least ten counts were recorded for this clonotype. The chain joins TRBV5-5 to TRBJ2-3; tentatively, D is TRBD1 (6 bases). This CDR3 spans 15 amino acids. CDR1 SGHKS and CDR2 YYEKEE come from the germline V gene (reference sequence). The V end lost 2 bases, the J end lost 3 bases, and 13 bases lay between the germline ends. CDR3: CASSLGQPPTDTQYF. CDR3 DNA sequence: TGTGCCAGCAGCTTAGGACAGCCACCAACAGATACGCAGTATTTT.